This T cell receptor (beta chain) is drawn from a study of shared clonotypes between healthy human individuals. At a deep level, the assay was run. Profiling relied on immunoSEQ multiplex PCR, and the TCRdb table lists in-frame clones only, not all of them. The sample lists millions of clones; approximately 92% were seen once. Notes on this clone: Its antigen is not identified.

CD45RA+ naive and CD45RA-negative memory subsets were separated from CD4+ cells. Regarding the study as a whole: The small donor group covered limited genetic and exposure diversity. In contrast to clonotypes shared by all four donors, non-shared clonotypes had lower generation probabilities.

Germline V gene sequence: CDR1 SGHDT, CDR2 YYEEEE. V shed 0 bases and J shed 10 bases, with 17 bases lying between them. The length of the CDR3 is 15 residues. The receptor's source is a man aged 18 to 30 in good health. The chain recombines TRBV5-6 with TRBJ2-4; unclear D gene. The sequencing input was naive CD4+ T cells sorted from blood. As for subset: CD45RA+ positively selected. CDR3 in DNA: TGTGCCAGCAGCTTGGATCTGACCCCAGGTCGGATTCAGTACTTC. Protein sequence: CASSLDLTPGRIQYF.